This note documents a single T cell receptor beta chain sequence. The source of the sample is a study of blood T cell repertoires in COVID-19. Whole-study context: COVID-19 samples collected from the United States, Italy and Spain covered acute and convalescent phases. T cells, B-cell-depleted T cells, or PBMCs supplied cDNA or gDNA.

Trimming removed 0 bases from V and 5 bases from J; junction bases left unmatched: 13. This CDR3 comprises 17 residues. Per the germline V gene, CDR1 is SGHKS and CDR2 is YYEKEE (reference sequence). Methods used by the authors: Using reference gene primer amplification, nucleated cell counts were estimated. TCRdb keeps only in-frame clones here, not all; method: immunoSEQ multiplex PCR. The DNA gave D and trimming, while V, J and clone size come from that table. The table records roughly 130,000 clones, around 85% of them present only once. The source is a woman older than 75 with acute or convalescent COVID-19. This sequence joins TRBV5-5 and TRBJ2-5; 7 bases match TRBD2. Sequencing was carried out using peripheral blood. For the CDR3, the DNA is TGTGCCAGCAGCTTGGGGCGGGGGAGCAAACCGGGGGAGACCCAGTACTTC. It yields the protein CASSLGRGSKPGETQYF. The entire variable domain, with the rest obtained from reference TRBV5-5 and TRBJ2-5, is as follows: DAGVTQSPTHLIKTRGQQVTLRCSPISGHKSVSWYQQVLGQGPQFIFQYYEKEERGRGNFPDRFSARQFPNYSSELNVNALLLGDSALYLCASSLGRGSKPGETQYFGPGTRLLVL.